The rows below give T cell receptor beta chains drawn from one sample of a study of OX40 agonist ivuxolimab in advanced cancers. Sequenced by immunoSEQ multiplex PCR; TCRdb stores in-frame clones only, minus some. The data show roughly 76,000 clones, with 75% to 95% seen just once and under 7.5% held by the top ten. The sample in question was CD4+ or CD8+ T cells sorted from blood, obtained in a trial of the OX40 agonist ivuxolimab. These receptors originate from an adult with an advanced solid tumor such as melanoma, head and neck, liver or kidney cancer. Each CDR3 is given with its conserved first and last residue. The D gene is left open where the match is weak. Some rows have no size entry. The others give once, few or many, or a class for an expanded clone.

D	V	J	size	DNA	CDR3
TRBD1	TRBV5-8	TRBJ2-7	-	TGTGCCAGCAGCCGGGACAGGGGGAACGACTACGAGCAGTACTTC	CASSRDRGNDYEQYF
TRBD2	TRBV18	TRBJ2-1	-	TGTGCCAGCTCACCACTGGATAGCGGGATAAATGAGCAGTTCTTC	CASSPLDSGINEQFF
-	TRBV11-1	TRBJ2-5	once	TGTGCCAGCAGCTCGTCGGGGTATGAGACCCAGTACTTC	CASSSSGYETQYF
TRBD2	TRBV27	TRBJ2-7	-	TGTGCCAGCAGTTTGTCTGGCGGGAGGTTCGACGAGCAGTACTTC	CASSLSGGRFDEQYF
-	TRBV7-3	TRBJ2-1	-	TGTGCCAGCAGCTACGAGCAGGGATTAAGCAATGAGCAGTTCTTC	CASSYEQGLSNEQFF
-	TRBV7-6	TRBJ2-3	-	TGTGCCAGCAGCTTAGTACTAGCCCATGCAGATACGCAGTATTTT	CASSLVLAHADTQYF
-	TRBV4-1	TRBJ1-2	once	TGCGCCAGCAGCCAAGATGTCCCAGGATCTGTCTATGGCTACACCTTC	CASSQDVPGSVYGYTF
-	TRBV7-9	TRBJ1-1	-	TGTGCCAGCAGCTACGCTTCTGGTGAAACTGAAGCTTTCTTT	CASSYASGETEAFF
TRBD1	TRBV19	TRBJ1-1	-	TGTGCCAGTAGTTGGACAGGGAACACTGAAGCTTTCTTT	CASSWTGNTEAFF
-	TRBV29-1	TRBJ1-2	-	TGCAGCGTTGGAATAGGAGTCGTGGGCTACACCTTC	CSVGIGVVGYTF
-	TRBV7-2	TRBJ2-7	-	TGTGCCAGCAGCTTAATAGCTACAGCCGTCGAGCAGTACTTC	CASSLIATAVEQYF
TRBD1	TRBV19	TRBJ2-5	-	TGTGCCAGTAGTATAAGTGGGACAGGGAATATGGTGGGAGAGACCCAGTACTTC	CASSISGTGNMVGETQYF
-	TRBV5-4	TRBJ2-7	-	TGTGCCAGCAGCTGGGGGGGCACCTCCTACGAGCAGTACTTC	CASSWGGTSYEQYF
-	TRBV27	TRBJ1-5	-	TGTGCCAGCAGTTATTCCAGCAATCAGCCCCAGCATTTT	CASSYSSNQPQHF
-	TRBV5-1	TRBJ2-7	once	TGCGCCAGCAGCTTGGAGCGAGCCTACGAGCAGTACTTC	CASSLERAYEQYF
TRBD2	TRBV27	TRBJ2-2	-	TGTGCCAGCAGTTTCCCGGGACTAGAGAACACCGGGGAGCTGTTTTTT	CASSFPGLENTGELFF
TRBD2	TRBV4-3	TRBJ2-7	once	TGCGCCAGCAGCCAAGGCGGGGGCGAGCAGTACTTC	CASSQGGGEQYF
-	TRBV7-9	TRBJ2-1	-	TGTGCCAGCAGCTCCCTCCAGGGGACATCTCGGCTCCCGCAGTTCTTC	CASSSLQGTSRLPQFF
-	TRBV5-1	TRBJ1-1	-	TGCGCCAGCAGCTTGGATTCCCCGAACACTGAAGCTTTCTTT	CASSLDSPNTEAFF
TRBD2	TRBV27	TRBJ2-7	-	TGTGCCAGCAGTTTTGGGTCGGCGGGAGAGTACGAGCAGTACTTC	CASSFGSAGEYEQYF
-	TRBV2	TRBJ1-2	-	TGTGCCAGCGTGACGGACCGCAGTGGGGGCTATGGCTACACCTTC	CASVTDRSGGYGYTF
-	TRBV19	TRBJ1-1	-	TGTGCCAGTAGTATAGATCCCCCCTGGGGGGTTGGCACTGAAGCTTTCTTT	CASSIDPPWGVGTEAFF
-	TRBV7-9	TRBJ2-1	-	TGTGCCAGCAGCTTATCTGTCCTCTACAATGAGCAGTTCTTC	CASSLSVLYNEQFF
-	TRBV7-5	TRBJ2-7	-	TGTGCCAGAAGCCCGGAACGGTTCGAAGAGGTGTACGGGCAGGGGGGCGAGCAGTACTTC	CARSPERFEEVYGQGGEQYF
-	TRBV27	TRBJ2-1	few	TGTGCCAGCAGTCTGCAGGGGTACAATGAGCAGTTCTTC	CASSLQGYNEQFF
-	TRBV29-1	TRBJ1-1	once	TGCAGCGCCCCCGGGCAGGGCTTGAACACTGAAGCTTTCTTT	CSAPGQGLNTEAFF
-	TRBV5-5	TRBJ2-5	-	TGTGCCAGCAGCTTCTGGGACGGGGCACAAGAGACCCAGTACTTC	CASSFWDGAQETQYF
-	TRBV28	TRBJ2-5	-	TGTGCCAGCAGTCTTAACCACCAAGAGACCCAGTACTTC	CASSLNHQETQYF
-	TRBV7-9	TRBJ2-1	-	TGTGCCAGCAGCTCTCATGGGGGCCTGGACTACAATGAGCAGTTCTTC	CASSSHGGLDYNEQFF
-	TRBV27	TRBJ1-1	-	TGTGCCAGCAGTGTAGACCTGGGGGCCACTGAAGCTTTCTTT	CASSVDLGATEAFF
-	TRBV27	TRBJ1-5	-	TGTGCCAGCAGTTTGATGGCAGATAGTCAGCCCCAGCATTTT	CASSLMADSQPQHF
TRBD1	TRBV19	TRBJ1-1	-	TGTGCCAGTAGTATAGATCCTGGACAGGGGAACACTGAAGCTTTCTTT	CASSIDPGQGNTEAFF
-	TRBV7-9	TRBJ1-2	-	TGTGCCAGCAGCGTAACAGTGAACTTCTATGGCTACACCTTC	CASSVTVNFYGYTF
-	TRBV7-8	TRBJ1-1	-	TGTGCCAGCAGCCCACCCCGGAGTCCAAACACTGAAGCTTTCTTT	CASSPPRSPNTEAFF
-	TRBV7-2	TRBJ2-1	-	TGTGCCAGCAGCTCTTACAGAGAGCAGTTCTTC	CASSSYREQFF
-	TRBV6-5	TRBJ2-2	-	TGTGCCAGCAGCCAGGAAACGGGGCCCTACGGGGAGCTGTTTTTT	CASSQETGPYGELFF
-	TRBV7-3	TRBJ1-5	-	TGTGCCAGCAGCCGCCCAGGGAGCGTTCAGCCCCAGCATTTT	CASSRPGSVQPQHF
TRBD2	TRBV27	TRBJ2-7	once	TGTGCCAGCAGTCTCCGGACTAGCGGTGCCTACGAGCAGTACTTC	CASSLRTSGAYEQYF
TRBD1	TRBV15	TRBJ1-5	medium-sized	TGTGCCACCAGCACCTTGGACAGGGTTGACAATCAGCCCCAGCATTTT	CATSTLDRVDNQPQHF
-	TRBV27	TRBJ1-5	-	TGTGCCAGCAGTTTCAGGGAGGGGAATCAGCCCCAGCATTTT	CASSFREGNQPQHF
TRBD2	TRBV15	TRBJ2-1	-	TGTGCCACCAGCAGAGAGGAACGCCCGGTAGCGGGAGGGCCGAATGAGCAGTTCTTC	CATSREERPVAGGPNEQFF
-	TRBV6-1	TRBJ2-5	-	TGTGCCAGCAGTTACCAAGAGACCCAGTACTTC	CASSYQETQYF
TRBD2	TRBV7-6	TRBJ2-7	-	TGTGCCAGCAGCTTAGTGGGAGGGGAATCCTACGAGCAGTACTTC	CASSLVGGESYEQYF
-	TRBV15	TRBJ2-7	once	TGTGCCACCAGCAGAGATTTGTTACCAGGGAGCGAGCAGTACTTC	CATSRDLLPGSEQYF
TRBD2	TRBV27	TRBJ2-1	-	TGTGCCAGCACCCTTGACCCGACTAGCGGGAGGGAAGGTGAGCAGTTCTTC	CASTLDPTSGREGEQFF
-	TRBV29-1	TRBJ2-7	-	TGCAGCGTTGGTAGTGGGCGCTACGAGCAGTACTTC	CSVGSGRYEQYF
TRBD2	TRBV28	TRBJ2-3	-	TGTGCCAGCAGTTTCCCCCTAGCGGGGGGCGGGGATACGCAGTATTTT	CASSFPLAGGGDTQYF
TRBD1	TRBV5-5	TRBJ2-7	-	TGTGCCAGCAGCTTCAGACAGGGGGCGGCGGGAGACGAGCAGTACTTC	CASSFRQGAAGDEQYF
-	TRBV29-1	TRBJ1-1	-	TGCAGCGGTTGGGCCCGGGGGGACACTGAAGCTTTCTTT	CSGWARGDTEAFF
-	TRBV27	TRBJ2-1	once	TGTGCCAGCAGTGACGGGATGAGCTCCTACAATGAGCAGTTCTTC	CASSDGMSSYNEQFF
-	TRBV29-1	TRBJ2-6	-	TGCAGCGTTGGGACTGGGGCCAACGTCCTGACTTTC	CSVGTGANVLTF
TRBD1	TRBV27	TRBJ1-5	-	TGTGCCAGCAGTTTGTCAGGGGGCGGCAATCAGCCCCAGCATTTT	CASSLSGGGNQPQHF
TRBD1	TRBV19	TRBJ2-1	-	TGTGCCAGTAGTATAGATCTATCAGGGGGCTCCTACAATGAGCAGTTCTTC	CASSIDLSGGSYNEQFF
TRBD1	TRBV28	TRBJ2-1	-	TGTGCCAGCCTCCCATCCAGAGGGGGCGAGAACAATGAGCAGTTCTTC	CASLPSRGGENNEQFF
-	TRBV5-4	TRBJ2-5	-	TGTGCCAGCAGCTTCCAAGAGACCCAGTACTTC	CASSFQETQYF
-	TRBV5-6	TRBJ2-1	-	TGTGCCAGCAGCCGTTACAATGAGCAGTTCTTC	CASSRYNEQFF